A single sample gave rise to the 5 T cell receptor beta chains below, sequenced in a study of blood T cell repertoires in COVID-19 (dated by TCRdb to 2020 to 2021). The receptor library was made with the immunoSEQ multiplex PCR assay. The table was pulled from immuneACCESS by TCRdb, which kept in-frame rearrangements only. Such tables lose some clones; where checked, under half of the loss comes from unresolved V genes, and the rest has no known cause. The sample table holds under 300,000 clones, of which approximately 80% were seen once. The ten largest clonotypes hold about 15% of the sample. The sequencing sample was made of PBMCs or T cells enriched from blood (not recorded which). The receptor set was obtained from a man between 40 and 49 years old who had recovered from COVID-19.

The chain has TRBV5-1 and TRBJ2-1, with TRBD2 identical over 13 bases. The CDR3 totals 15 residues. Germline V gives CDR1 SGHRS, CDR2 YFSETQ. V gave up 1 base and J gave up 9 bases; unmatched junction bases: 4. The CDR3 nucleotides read TGCGCCAGCAGCTTGACTAGCGGGGGGGCCGGTGAGCAGTTCTTC. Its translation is CASSLTSGGAGEQFF.

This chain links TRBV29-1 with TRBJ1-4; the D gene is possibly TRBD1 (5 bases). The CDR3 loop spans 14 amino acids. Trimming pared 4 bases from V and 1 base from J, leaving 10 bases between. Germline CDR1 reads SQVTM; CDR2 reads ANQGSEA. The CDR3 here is CSVAQGLTNEKLFF. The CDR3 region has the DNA TGCAGCGTTGCGCAGGGTTTAACTAATGAAAAACTGTTTTTT.

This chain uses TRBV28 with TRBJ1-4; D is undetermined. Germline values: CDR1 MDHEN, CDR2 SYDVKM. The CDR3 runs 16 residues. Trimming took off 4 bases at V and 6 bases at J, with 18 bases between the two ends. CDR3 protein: CASSSRRRGGYEKLFF. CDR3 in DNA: TGTGCCAGCAGTTCCCGTCGCCGGGGTGGGTATGAAAAACTGTTTTTT.

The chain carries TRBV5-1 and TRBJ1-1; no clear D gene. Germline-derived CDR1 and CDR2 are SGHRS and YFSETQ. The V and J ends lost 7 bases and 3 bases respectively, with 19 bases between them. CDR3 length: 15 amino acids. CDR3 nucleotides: TGCGCCAGCCGTGTCCGTCCGAACTCGGACACTGAAGCTTTCTTT. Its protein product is CASRVRPNSDTEAFF.

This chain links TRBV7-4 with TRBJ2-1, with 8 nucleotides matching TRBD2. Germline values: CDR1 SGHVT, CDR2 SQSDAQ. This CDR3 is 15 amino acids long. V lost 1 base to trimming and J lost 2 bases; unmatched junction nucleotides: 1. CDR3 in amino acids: CASSLGREAYNEQFF. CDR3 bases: TGTGCCAGCAGCTTAGGGCGGGAGGCCTACAATGAGCAGTTCTTC.